The rows below give T cell receptor beta chains drawn from one sample of a study of control samples from healthy donors and cancer patients. Produced via immunoSEQ multiplex PCR; TCRdb's table is partial and in-frame only. Among tens of thousands of clones listed, just over 90% were seen once. Sequenced: PBMCs. The receptors originated from a man aged 25-45 years with colorectal cancer. CDR3s include the opening cysteine and the closing phenylalanine or tryptophan. A D gene is named only where the DNA matches it firmly. The size of a clone is reported for some rows only, either as once, few or many, or as a class for expanded clones.

TRBV7-2	-	once	TRBJ1-3	CASSSDWGRTIYF	TGTGCCAGCAGCTCAGATTGGGGGCGGACCATATATTTT
TRBV12-3/TRBV12-4	-	-	TRBJ2-1	CASSYRATQFF	TGTGCCAGCAGTTATAGGGCAACCCAGTTCTTC
TRBV11-2	-	once	TRBJ1-6	CASSSPNDYNSPLHF	TGTGCCAGCAGCTCCCCAAATGACTATAATTCACCCCTCCACTTT
TRBV7-9	-	once	TRBJ2-3	CASRRDEDTQYF	TGTGCCAGCAGGCGGGACGAAGATACGCAGTATTTT
TRBV6-6	-	-	TRBJ2-1	CASRPWVRGAVNEQFF	TGTGCCAGCAGACCGTGGGTGAGGGGGGCGGTGAATGAGCAGTTCTTC
TRBV15	-	-	TRBJ1-3	CATSSGQTGNTIYF	TGTGCCACCAGCAGTGGACAGACTGGAAACACCATATATTTT
TRBV5-1	-	few	TRBJ1-3	CASSLSGYGNTIYF	TGCGCCAGCAGCTTGTCGGGGTACGGAAACACCATATATTTT
TRBV14	-	-	TRBJ2-7	CASSQMIPYEQYF	TGTGCCAGCAGCCAAATGATACCCTACGAGCAGTACTTC
TRBV6-2/TRBV6-3	-	-	TRBJ2-2	CASSYIAGTGELFF	TGTGCCAGCAGTTACATCGCGGGCACCGGGGAGCTGTTTTTT
TRBV15	-	-	TRBJ2-3	CATSRGFGDTQYF	TGTGCCACCAGCAGAGGGTTTGGGGATACGCAGTATTTT
TRBV12-3/TRBV12-4	TRBD1	-	TRBJ1-4	CASSLRQGGKLFF	TGTGCCAGCAGTCTGCGACAGGGAGGAAAACTGTTTTTT
TRBV18	-	once	TRBJ1-1	CASSPVVVANTEAFF	TGTGCCAGCTCACCGGTTGTAGTAGCAAACACTGAAGCTTTCTTT
TRBV6-2/TRBV6-3	-	-	TRBJ2-1	CASSYSGRSQGDEQFF	TGTGCCAGCAGTTACTCGGGGCGGAGCCAAGGGGATGAGCAGTTCTTC
TRBV20-1	-	-	TRBJ2-7	CSGALNHEQYF	TGCAGTGGGGCCCTAAACCACGAGCAGTACTTC
TRBV7-2	TRBD1	-	TRBJ2-1	CASSLESGQGNEQFF	TGTGCCAGCAGCTTAGAATCCGGACAGGGCAATGAGCAGTTCTTC
TRBV6-5	-	-	TRBJ1-6	CASSSNSYNSPLHF	TGTGCCAGCAGTTCGAACTCCTATAATTCACCCCTCCACTTT
TRBV19	-	-	TRBJ1-1	CASSIDGSGHTEAFF	TGTGCCAGTAGTATAGATGGTTCGGGTCACACTGAAGCTTTCTTT
TRBV27	-	-	TRBJ2-3	CASSFDRTDTQYF	TGTGCCAGCAGTTTCGACCGCACAGATACGCAGTATTTT
TRBV6-5	TRBD1	few	TRBJ1-1	CASSGDSQVYTEAFF	TGTGCCAGCAGCGGGGACAGCCAGGTATACACTGAAGCTTTCTTT
TRBV6-5	-	-	TRBJ1-2	CASRRAGDGYTF	TGTGCCAGCCGGAGGGCAGGGGACGGCTACACCTTC
TRBV6-1	-	few	TRBJ2-5	CASSEQRAETQYF	TGTGCCAGCAGTGAACAAAGGGCGGAGACCCAGTACTTC
TRBV5-1	TRBD1	-	TRBJ2-1	CASSLQTGVNEQFF	TGCGCCAGCAGCTTGCAGACAGGGGTCAATGAGCAGTTCTTC
TRBV5-6	-	-	TRBJ1-2	CASSLGAANYGYTF	TGTGCCAGCAGCTTGGGGGCAGCTAACTATGGCTACACCTTC
TRBV27	TRBD2	once	TRBJ2-1	CASSYRGGNEQFF	TGTGCCAGCAGCTACCGGGGGGGCAATGAGCAGTTCTTC
TRBV6-6	-	-	TRBJ1-2	CASSYSSGGFGYTF	TGTGCCAGCAGTTACTCGTCAGGAGGGTTTGGCTACACCTTC
TRBV6-6	TRBD2	-	TRBJ2-7	CASRDSGGVTYEQYF	TGTGCCAGCAGAGATAGCGGGGGGGTAACCTACGAGCAGTACTTC
TRBV2	TRBD1	-	TRBJ1-5	CASSAGTGGIGGHQPQHF	TGTGCCAGCAGCGCCGGGACAGGAGGAATCGGAGGACATCAGCCCCAGCATTTT
TRBV27	TRBD2	-	TRBJ2-3	CASSLYGLASTDTQYF	TGTGCCAGCAGTTTATATGGACTAGCGAGCACAGATACGCAGTATTTT
TRBV7-6	-	-	TRBJ1-6	CASSPETLANSPLHF	TGTGCCAGCAGTCCGGAGACCCTTGCTAATTCACCCCTCCACTTT
TRBV6-5	-	-	TRBJ1-1	CASSTLGVRDTEAFF	TGTGCCAGCAGTACCCTGGGGGTTAGGGACACTGAAGCTTTCTTT
TRBV10-2	-	-	TRBJ2-5	CASSGRETQYF	TGCGCCAGCAGTGGAAGAGAGACCCAGTACTTC
TRBV7-2	TRBD1	-	TRBJ1-6	CASSLNRGDNSPLHF	TGTGCCAGCAGTTTGAACAGGGGGGATAATTCACCCCTCCACTTT
TRBV4-2	TRBD1	-	TRBJ1-1	CASSRTGQGSTEAFF	TGTGCCAGCAGCCGGACAGGACAGGGCAGCACTGAAGCTTTCTTT
TRBV5-1	TRBD1	-	TRBJ2-5	CASSADRGQKTQYF	TGCGCCAGCAGCGCGGACAGGGGGCAGAAGACCCAGTACTTC
TRBV24-1	TRBD2	-	TRBJ2-1	CATSGRGGLSYNEQFF	TGTGCCACCAGCGGCCGGGGGGGTCTATCCTACAATGAGCAGTTCTTC
TRBV7-2	-	-	TRBJ2-3	CASSRDSTDTQYF	TGTGCCAGCAGTCGGGACAGCACAGATACGCAGTATTTT
TRBV14	TRBD1	-	TRBJ1-1	CASSREQGPYTEAFF	TGTGCCAGCAGCCGAGAACAGGGGCCTTACACTGAAGCTTTCTTT
TRBV4-3	-	-	TRBJ1-2	CASSQDLTPRGGTNYGYTF	TGCGCCAGCAGCCAAGATTTGACGCCGCGTGGCGGTACTAACTATGGCTACACCTTC
TRBV12-3/TRBV12-4	-	-	TRBJ1-2	CASSLPSYTF	TGTGCCAGCAGCCTCCCCAGCTACACCTTC
TRBV29-1	TRBD1	-	TRBJ2-3	CSPYRGDRDTQYF	TGCAGCCCGTACAGGGGTGATAGGGATACGCAGTATTTT
TRBV28	-	-	TRBJ2-1	CASSRPPAAYNEQFF	TGTGCCAGCAGTCGACCCCCCGCAGCGTACAATGAGCAGTTCTTC
TRBV7-9	TRBD1	-	TRBJ2-2	CASSPPLGGLVTGELFF	TGTGCCAGCAGCCCCCCACTAGGGGGCCTAGTCACCGGGGAGCTGTTTTTT
TRBV4-2	-	-	TRBJ2-1	CASSQEGNEQFF	TGTGCCAGCAGCCAAGAAGGCAATGAGCAGTTCTTC
TRBV27	TRBD1	-	TRBJ1-3	CASSSLYNRDRHSGNTIYF	TGTGCCAGCAGTTCCCTCTACAACCGGGACAGACACTCGGGAAACACCATATATTTT
TRBV23-1	TRBD1	-	TRBJ2-1	CASSQSVQGDGEQFF	TGCGCCAGCAGTCAATCTGTACAGGGGGACGGCGAGCAGTTCTTC
TRBV18	-	-	TRBJ1-4	CASSPTRQAGDEKLFF	TGTGCCAGCTCACCAACTAGACAGGCTGGGGATGAAAAACTGTTTTTT
TRBV9	TRBD2	-	TRBJ2-1	CASSVGGTRAYNEQFF	TGTGCCAGCAGCGTTGGGGGGACTAGAGCTTACAATGAGCAGTTCTTC
TRBV19	-	-	TRBJ1-5	CASSMSGGTSNQPQHF	TGTGCCAGTAGTATGTCGGGGGGCACTAGCAATCAGCCCCAGCATTTT
TRBV4-1	-	-	TRBJ2-3	CASSQGVPGNTDTQYF	TGCGCCAGCAGCCAAGGAGTCCCAGGGAACACAGATACGCAGTATTTT
TRBV4-1	-	-	TRBJ1-2	CASSHLGGNGYTF	TGCGCCAGCAGCCACCTGGGAGGGAATGGCTACACCTTC
TRBV7-8	-	-	TRBJ2-7	CASSLSSWRDTNEQYF	TGTGCCAGCAGCTTAAGCTCTTGGCGGGACACAAACGAGCAGTACTTC
TRBV29-1	-	once	TRBJ1-6	CSVQESDNSPLHF	TGCAGCGTTCAGGAATCCGATAATTCACCCCTCCACTTT
TRBV6-5	-	-	TRBJ2-7	CASKTGPHYEQYF	TGTGCCAGCAAGACAGGTCCTCATTACGAGCAGTACTTC
TRBV5-1	-	-	TRBJ2-2	CASSASERGRELFF	TGCGCCAGCAGCGCGTCCGAGAGGGGCAGGGAGCTGTTTTTT
TRBV7-2	TRBD2	-	TRBJ2-1	CASSPRGGRAYNEQFF	TGTGCCAGCAGCCCCCGGGGGGGGCGGGCATACAATGAGCAGTTCTTC